The 32 T cell receptor beta chains below were found in one sample sequenced in a study of identical twins (dated by TCRdb to about 2016). Library preparation was by 5' RACE. This sample was sequenced with an Illumina HiSeq 2000. TCRdb redid the processing of the public reads, applying fastp at Q25 and MiXCR, and retained in-frame beta chains. Records with the same CDR3 protein are collapsed into one entry carrying the most frequent genes and DNA. The sample contains some 1,600,000 distinct CDR3 sequences, roughly 35% of them found a single time. The ten largest clonotypes hold around 0.25% of the sample. The sample consisted of cord blood. The receptors derive from a newborn girl in good health.

This clonotype was found once. The chain recombines TRBV6-1 with TRBJ1-2; TRBD1 matches at 7 bases. Trimming took 5 bases from V and 0 from J; bases not matched to a gene: 15. Germline V gene lookup returns CDR1 MNHNS and CDR2 SASEGT. The length of the CDR3 is 18 residues. In nucleotides, the CDR3 is TGTGCCAGCAGTACCAACCCAGACAGGGCCCCGACTAACTATGGCTACACCTTC. Amino acids: CASSTNPDRAPTNYGYTF.

This clonotype appeared a few times. The chain recombines TRBV2 with TRBJ1-2; no definite D call. Germline-derived CDR1 and CDR2 are SNHLY and FYNNEI. V lost 2 bases to trimming and J lost 2 bases, with 6 bases between them. The CDR3 length is 13 residues. The CDR3 here is CASSERYNYGYTF. CDR3 nucleotide sequence: TGTGCCAGCAGTGAAAGGTACAACTATGGCTACACCTTC. Variable domain in full (rest from reference TRBV2 and TRBJ1-2): EPEVTQTPSHQVTQMGQEVILRCVPISNHLYFYWYRQILGQKVEFLVSFYNNEISEKSEIFDDQFSVERPDGSNFTLKIRSTKLEDSAMYFCASSERYNYGYTFGSGTRLTVV.

This clonotype was picked up a small number of times. The gene calls are TRBV6-1 and TRBJ1-2; 7 bases match TRBD1. With V trimmed by 4 bases and J by 7 bases, 12 bases remained unmatched. This CDR3 is built from 15 residues. Germline V gives CDR1 MNHNS, CDR2 SASEGT. This CDR3 is CASSAHFTGVGGYTF. CDR3 sequence (DNA): TGTGCCAGCAGTGCGCACTTTACAGGGGTGGGTGGCTACACCTTC.

The gene calls are TRBV7-9 and TRBJ1-1; D is ambiguous. There are 13 residues in the CDR3. Germline CDR1 is SEHNR and CDR2 is FQNEAQ (reference sequence). The V end was cut by 8 bases, the J end by 2 bases, with 12 bases between. The CDR3 is CASSQLINTEAFF. CDR3 DNA sequence: TGTGCCAGCTCCCAGTTAATAAACACTGAAGCTTTCTTT.

To note about this clonotype: One junction end does not reproduce the germline sequence, and a read error may be involved. The chain joins TRBV6-1 to TRBJ2-7; D is unresolved. This CDR3 has 12 residues. Germline CDR1 and CDR2: MNHNS and SASEGT. The CDR3 spells CTSSGYLYEQYF. In DNA, the CDR3 is TGTACCAGCAGTGGTTACCTCTACGAGCAGTACTTC.

This clonotype was seen a few times. CDR3 loop: CASSPFAGGYYGYTF. CDR3 nucleotide sequence: TGTGCCAGCAGTCCCTTTGCAGGGGGCTACTATGGCTACACCTTC. The chain has TRBV28 and TRBJ1-2; 8 bases fit TRBD1. The CDR3 runs to 15 residues. Germline CDR1 reads MDHEN; CDR2 reads SYDVKM. Losses at the gene ends were 5 bases for V and 3 bases for J; bases not matched to a gene: 8.

The rearrangement joins TRBV20-1 to TRBJ2-7; TRBD1 matches 7 bases. The CDR3 has 13 amino acids. The V segment lost 5 bases and the J segment 0 bases; nucleotides outside the gene matches: 4. CDR1 DFQATT and CDR2 SNEGSKA come from the germline V gene (reference sequence). CDR3 sequence reads: CSAYRGASYEQYF. CDR3 coding DNA: TGCAGTGCTTACAGGGGAGCCTCCTACGAGCAGTACTTC.

V usage is TRBV2 and J usage is TRBJ2-7; D possibly corresponds to TRBD1 (6 bases). CDR1 is SNHLY and CDR2 is FYNNEI in the germline V gene. Between the trimmed V and J ends, which lost 7 bases and 4 bases, there was a span of 14 bases. This CDR3 comprises 13 residues. Here the CDR3 reads CASTGTGRYEQYF. The CDR3, as DNA: TGTGCCAGCACTGGAACAGGGCGGTACGAGCAGTACTTC.

The rearrangement uses TRBV6-5 and TRBJ2-3; D unclear. CDR1 and CDR2 from the germline V gene are MNHEY and SVGAGI. The ends were cut back, 0 bases at V and 6 bases at J, with 13 bases in the middle. The CDR3 runs to 15 residues. DNA of the CDR3: TGTGCCAGCAGTTACTCAATGGTCGCGGCCGATACGCAGTATTTT. This gives the protein CASSYSMVAADTQYF.

This chain uses TRBV20-1 with TRBJ2-3, with TRBD1 matching 11 bases. There are 14 residues in the CDR3. V gave up 5 bases and J gave up 8 bases; unmatched junction bases: 9. Looked up from germline, CDR1 is DFQATT and CDR2 is SNEGSKA (reference sequence). CDR3 nucleotides: TGCAGTGCTCCGGACAGGGGGCGCGGAGTTACGCAGTATTTT. It translates to CSAPDRGRGVTQYF.

Details on this clonotype: A much larger clonotype is one base distant, so this may be a read error. V is TRBV24-1 and J is TRBJ2-5, with unresolved D. The CDR3 extends over 16 amino acids. Trimming took 2 bases from V and 1 from J, leaving 13 bases between them. Germline loops: CDR1 KGHDR, CDR2 SFDVKD. The CDR3 nucleotides are TGTGCCACCAGTGATTCGCATGGGATTACCCAAGAGACCCAGTACTTC. Its translation: CATSDSHGITQETQYF.

This clonotype has just a few counts. This rearrangement joins TRBV4-2 to TRBJ2-4; TRBD2 matches at 10 bases. After removal of 0 bases from V and 3 bases from J, the junction contained 2 bases not matched to a gene. Germline loops: CDR1 LGHNA, CDR2 YNFKEQ. The CDR3 spans 16 residues. This CDR3 is CASSQDSGGLKNIQYF. The DNA for the CDR3 is TGTGCCAGCAGCCAAGATAGCGGGGGGCTCAAAAACATTCAGTACTTC.

This chain connects TRBV29-1 to TRBJ1-1, with unresolved D. Looked up from germline, CDR1 is SQVTM and CDR2 is ANQGSEA. Trimming cost V 1 base and J 3 bases, with 9 bases left between them. This CDR3 is built from 13 residues. The CDR3 region has the DNA TGCAGCGTTGAAGGCCTTTATCACACTGAAGCTTTCTTT. Its translation: CSVEGLYHTEAFF.

This clonotype was counted a few times. The chain couples TRBV20-1 to TRBJ1-6, with 10 bases lining up with TRBD1. With 1 base clipped from V and 6 bases from J, the junction kept 3 bases outside the gene matches. From germline, CDR1 is DFQATT and CDR2 SNEGSKA (reference sequence). This CDR3 comprises 15 residues. The CDR3 loop is CSARVTGGGNSPLHF. In DNA, the CDR3 is TGCAGTGCTAGAGTGACAGGGGGCGGTAATTCACCCCTCCACTTT.

The rearrangement uses TRBV3-1 and TRBJ2-3; D call uncertain. V lost 4 bases and J 4 bases, leaving 21 bases between the germline ends. In germline, CDR1 is LGHDT, CDR2 YNNKEL (reference sequence). CDR3 length equals 17 residues. This chain's CDR3 is CASSRSPQGFFADTQYF. The DNA for the CDR3 is TGTGCCAGCAGCCGGTCCCCACAAGGTTTCTTCGCAGATACGCAGTATTTT.

The chain joins TRBV20-1 to TRBJ2-1; the match to TRBD2 covers 13 bases. This CDR3 spans 15 amino acids. The V gene end was trimmed by 6 bases and the J gene end by 1 base; junction bases not matched to a gene: 3. Germline loops: CDR1 DFQATT, CDR2 SNEGSKA (reference sequence). CDR3 in DNA: TGCAGTGCACAGACTAGCGGGAGGTCCTACAATGAGCAGTTCTTC. Its translation is CSAQTSGRSYNEQFF.

This clonotype has only a few counts. The chain uses TRBV29-1 and TRBJ2-7; D not certain. Trimming took 7 bases from V and 2 from J, leaving 21 bases between them. The CDR3 is 15 amino acids. Germline lookup yields CDR1 SQVTM and CDR2 ANQGSEA. The CDR3 here is CSGLDGPLGPYEQYF. In DNA, the CDR3 is TGCAGCGGCCTGGACGGTCCCCTTGGTCCCTACGAGCAGTACTTC.

Many counts were recorded for this clonotype. This rearrangement joins TRBV12-3 or TRBV12-4 to TRBJ1-2; unclear D gene. The CDR3 extends over 12 amino acids. The V and J ends lost 6 bases and 4 bases respectively, with 9 bases between them. CDR3 bases: TGTGCCAGCAGCCCGAGGAGCTATGGCTACACCTTC. This encodes CASSPRSYGYTF.

Ten or more counts support this clonotype. This sequence joins TRBV29-1 and TRBJ2-7; TRBD2 agrees at 7 bases. The CDR3 consists of 16 residues. Germline CDR1 reads SQVTM; CDR2 reads ANQGSEA. Trimming at V came to 4 bases and at J to 4 bases, leaving 16 bases not matched to a gene. The CDR3 spells CSVVYVGRLSRYEQYF. The CDR3 DNA sequence: TGCAGCGTTGTTTACGTCGGGAGGTTATCGCGGTACGAGCAGTACTTC.

This clonotype was recorded at least ten times. The gene calls are TRBV12-3 or TRBV12-4 and TRBJ2-7; D is unclear. Trimming removed 3 bases from V and 2 bases from J, with 11 bases in between. The CDR3 consists of 14 residues. The CDR3 spells CASSFWSPTYEQYF. The CDR3 nucleotides read TGTGCCAGCAGTTTTTGGTCACCCACCTACGAGCAGTACTTC.

In this sample, this clonotype turned up a few times. This chain joins TRBV10-3 and TRBJ2-1; D ambiguous. V lost 7 bases to trimming and J lost 7 bases, with 11 bases between them. Germline V gene lookup returns CDR1 ENHRY and CDR2 SYGVKD. The CDR3 totals 12 residues. The chain's CDR3 is CAIMRPYNEQFF. In DNA form, the CDR3 reads TGTGCCATCATGAGACCGTATAATGAGCAGTTCTTC.

This clonotype showed up just a few times. Here the CDR3 reads CASSRTSDASTDTQYF. CDR3 nucleotides: TGCGCCAGCAGTCGGACTAGCGATGCTAGCACAGATACGCAGTATTTT. The chain is built from TRBV10-1 and TRBJ2-3; the match to TRBD2 covers 9 bases. The germline V gene encodes CDR1 WNHNN and CDR2 SYGVQD (reference sequence). Trimming took 5 bases from V and 0 from J; bases not matched to a gene: 6. The CDR3 runs 16 residues.

The gene calls are TRBV20-1 and TRBJ2-7; TRBD1 is a possible D gene (6 bases). The ends were cut back, 5 bases at V and 2 bases at J, with 19 bases in the middle. The CDR3 extends over 15 amino acids. Germline V CDR1 and CDR2: DFQATT, SNEGSKA (reference sequence). The CDR3 coding sequence is TGCAGTGCTGGCCAATCAGGGGTCCGGACCTACGAGCAGTACTTC. Translating gives CSAGQSGVRTYEQYF.

In this sample, this clonotype turned up a few times. This chain joins TRBV7-2 and TRBJ2-2; 12 nucleotides match TRBD2. Germline values: CDR1 SGHTA, CDR2 FQGNSA. Trimming cost V 2 bases and J 8 bases; bases outside gene matches: 0. The CDR3 has 14 amino acids. The CDR3 bases are TGTGCCAGCAGCTTAACTAGCGGGAGGGGGGAGCTGTTTTTT. It encodes CASSLTSGRGELFF.

This clonotype was seen a handful of times. The CDR3 loop is CSANRSGARGYTF. The CDR3 DNA reads TGCAGTGCTAACCGGTCAGGGGCCCGCGGCTACACCTTC. The chain carries TRBV20-1 and TRBJ1-2; maybe TRBD1 (6 bases). The CDR3 is 13 residues long. Germline CDR1 is DFQATT and CDR2 is SNEGSKA (reference sequence). The germline V and J ends were trimmed by 4 bases and 8 bases, with 17 bases remaining between them.

This clonotype occurred many times. A much larger clonotype is one base distant, so this may be a read error. The V call is TRBV20-1, the J call TRBJ1-5; no definite D call. Trimming removed 2 bases at V and 1 base at J, with 3 bases between. Per germline, CDR1 DFQATT and CDR2 SNEGSKA (reference sequence). CDR3 length: 12 residues. The chain's CDR3 is CSARQSNQPQHF. Here the CDR3 DNA reads TGCAGTGCTAGACAGAGCAATCAGCCCCAGCATTTT.

The gene calls are TRBV5-1 and TRBJ2-4, with TRBD1 matching over 9 bases. The trim removed 5 bases at V and 0 bases at J, leaving 3 bases unmatched. The germline V gene has CDR1 SGHRS and CDR2 YFSETQ. The CDR3 totals 15 residues. As DNA, the CDR3 is TGCGCCAGCAGACGGACAGGGGTAGCCAAAAACATTCAGTACTTC. Protein sequence: CASRRTGVAKNIQYF. The full variable domain, rest sourced from reference TRBV5-1 and TRBJ2-4, is KAGVTQTPRYLIKTRGQQVTLSCSPISGHRSVSWYQQTPGQGLQFLFEYFSETQRNKGNFPGRFSGRQFSNSRSEMNVSTLELGDSALYLCASRRTGVAKNIQYFGAGTRLSVL.

This clonotype was seen only a few times. V usage is TRBV6-6 and J usage is TRBJ2-3; 16 bases agree with TRBD2. With 5 bases clipped from V and 2 bases from J, the junction kept 4 bases outside the gene matches. The CDR3 loop spans 17 amino acids. Germline CDR1 is MNHNY and CDR2 is SVGAGI (reference sequence). The CDR3 DNA sequence: TGTGCCAGCAGTCCGGGACTAGCGGGAGGGTTCACAGATACGCAGTATTTT. Its translation is CASSPGLAGGFTDTQYF.

The rearrangement links TRBV11-2 to TRBJ2-3; unclear D gene. The CDR3 has 14 amino acids. V dropped 3 bases and J dropped 1 base, with 8 bases sitting between them. Germline lookup yields CDR1 SGHAT and CDR2 FQNNGV. CDR3 in amino acids: CASSFTARTDTQYF. In nucleotides, the CDR3 is TGTGCCAGCAGCTTTACAGCCCGCACAGATACGCAGTATTTT.

This clonotype was seen a few times. The CDR3 protein is CSAGGGRPLHF. DNA of the CDR3: TGCAGTGCCGGTGGGGGCCGTCCCCTCCACTTT. The chain joins TRBV20-1 to TRBJ1-6; perhaps TRBD1 as D (6 bases). Germline CDR1 DFQATT, CDR2 SNEGSKA (reference sequence). V was clipped by 6 bases and J by 13 bases, with 13 bases between them. This CDR3 is built from 11 residues.

DNA of the CDR3: TGTGCCAGGGAGACAGGGGAGGGGAATGAGCAGTTCTTC. Protein product: CARETGEGNEQFF. The chain uses TRBV2 and TRBJ2-1; D is perhaps TRBD1 (8 bases). Germline assignment: CDR1 SNHLY and CDR2 FYNNEI. Trimming took off 9 bases at V and 7 bases at J, with 16 bases between the two ends. This CDR3 is 13 amino acids long.

The J gene is TRBJ2-1, the V gene TRBV28; TRBD2 matches at 9 bases. The last part of the DNA fits TRBJ2-7 better; the J call may be wrong. The CDR3 is made up of 17 amino acids. Germline loops: CDR1 MDHEN, CDR2 SYDVKM. The CDR3 loop reads CASSLPGLARSYNEQYF. In DNA form, the CDR3 reads TGTGCCAGCAGTTTACCGGGACTAGCTCGCTCCTACAATGAGCAGTACTTC.